The 29 T cell receptor beta chains given below trace back to one sample, sequenced in a study of Ad26.COV2.S vaccination and SARS-CoV-2 variants (dated by TCRdb to 2020 to 2023). The intended sense of this specimen's treatment or condition label: around 19 received Ad26.COV2.S at low or high dose, single or two shots; roughly five received placebo; per-sample allocation not given. For vaccine and placebo recipients, repertoires were sequenced using samples collected on day 63 after the first injection. The library was obtained by the immunoSEQ multiplex PCR assay. TCRdb provides this immuneACCESS table in a form limited to in-frame rearrangements. Some clones are lacking; in checked studies, under half of them reflect an unresolved V gene, and why the rest are absent is not known. The sample table holds around 450,000 clones, of which over 75% were seen once. Together, the top ten hold 12% of the sample.

The sample was peripheral blood, taken in a trial of Ad26.COV2.S vaccine versus placebo. These TCRs come from a person aged 18-60 years who received the Ad26.COV2.S COVID-19 vaccine or a placebo.

J is TRBJ2-1 and V is TRBV9; no definite D call. The germline V gene encodes CDR1 SGDLS and CDR2 YYNGEE. The ends were cut back, 4 bases at V and 7 bases at J, with 9 bases in the middle. The CDR3 runs to 12 residues. This chain's CDR3 is CASSFRENEQFF. The DNA for the CDR3 is TGTGCCAGCAGCTTTCGAGAAAATGAGCAGTTCTTC.

This sequence joins TRBV5-5 and TRBJ2-5; tentative D call: TRBD1 (5 bases). Trimming took off 5 bases at V and 5 bases at J, with 22 bases between the two ends. Germline V gene sequence: CDR1 SGHKS, CDR2 YYEKEE (reference sequence). The CDR3 is 16 amino acids. This CDR3 is CASRSPTDYPLETQYF. The CDR3 bases are TGTGCCAGCAGGTCACCGACAGATTACCCCTTGGAGACCCAGTACTTC.

The chain uses TRBV2 and TRBJ2-5, with a possible D match to TRBD2 (6 bases). CDR1 is SNHLY, CDR2 FYNNEI, per germline. V lost 5 bases, J lost 1 base, and 17 bases lay in between. This CDR3 has 16 amino acids. The CDR3 coding sequence is TGTGCCAGCAGTCAGGTTGGCGGGAACCTCCAAGAGACCCAGTACTTC. Protein sequence: CASSQVGGNLQETQYF.

The chain employs TRBV7-6 and TRBJ2-1, with a tentative D call TRBD1 (6 bases). The CDR3 has 18 amino acids. The germline gives CDR1 SGHVS, CDR2 FNYEAQ. Trimming stripped 0 bases from V and 2 bases from J, with 17 bases between. The chain's CDR3 is CASSLAKDSLWAYNEQFF. The CDR3 DNA reads as TGTGCCAGCAGCTTAGCGAAGGACAGCCTGTGGGCCTACAATGAGCAGTTCTTC.

The rearrangement uses TRBV6-5 and TRBJ2-5; TRBD1 matches at 9 bases. CDR1 and CDR2 from the germline V gene are MNHEY and SVGAGI. CDR3 length equals 12 residues. V gave up 5 bases and J gave up 7 bases; unmatched junction bases: 2. The CDR3 sequence is CASSRQGGTQYF. The CDR3 DNA is TGTGCCAGCAGTCGACAGGGGGGGACCCAGTACTTC.

This chain joins TRBV6-1 and TRBJ2-5; 7 bases agree with TRBD2. The germline V gene has CDR1 MNHNS and CDR2 SASEGT. The CDR3 runs to 13 residues. The V segment lost 2 bases and the J segment 5 bases; nucleotides outside the gene matches: 2. CDR3 loop: CASSELGGETQYF. CDR3 nucleotide sequence: TGTGCCAGCAGTGAATTGGGAGGGGAGACCCAGTACTTC.

The chain has TRBV7-6 and TRBJ2-2; D is unresolved. CDR3 length equals 17 residues. Trimming removed 5 bases from V and 2 bases from J, with 18 bases in between. Per the germline V gene, CDR1 is SGHVS and CDR2 is FNYEAQ. The CDR3 DNA reads as TGTGCCAGCAGCCCCAGACTCGCCGGTTTTAACACCGGGGAGCTGTTTTTT. It is translated as CASSPRLAGFNTGELFF. Full variable domain (rest looked up from reference TRBV7-6 and TRBJ2-2): GAGVSQSPRYKVTKRGQDVALRCDPISGHVSLYWYRQALGQGPEFLTYFNYEAQQDKSGLPNDRFSAERPEGSISTLTIQRTEQRDSAMYRCASSPRLAGFNTGELFFGEGSRLTVL.

The chain carries TRBV6-5 and TRBJ2-3; D is uncertain. Trimming took 8 bases from V and 6 from J, leaving 9 bases between them. CDR3 size: 11 residues. Germline CDR1 is MNHEY and CDR2 is SVGAGI. The CDR3, as DNA: TGTGCCAGCGAAGGGCCGGATACGCAGTATTTT. As protein: CASEGPDTQYF.

This clone was detected only a few times. The chain links TRBV19 to TRBJ1-6; D not certain. Germline V lookup: CDR1 LNHDA, CDR2 SQIVND (reference sequence). Trimming removed 5 bases at V and 6 bases at J, with 17 bases between. CDR3 size: 16 residues. Here the CDR3 reads CASSLRGPGINSPLHF. DNA for the CDR3: TGTGCCAGTAGTCTCAGAGGCCCGGGGATTAATTCACCCCTCCACTTT.

This chain connects TRBV18 to TRBJ2-7; D is uncertain. The CDR3 consists of 13 residues. CDR1 is KGHSH, CDR2 LQKENI, per germline. Trimming took off 4 bases at V and 0 bases at J, with 7 bases between the two ends. The CDR3 here is CASSHSSSYEQYF. The CDR3 DNA sequence: TGTGCCAGCTCACATTCGAGCTCCTACGAGCAGTACTTC.

The V and J genes are TRBV11-2 and TRBJ2-7, with D unclear. This CDR3 region has 14 residues. The ends were cut back, 1 base at V and 3 bases at J, with 10 bases in the middle. Germline V gene sequence: CDR1 SGHAT, CDR2 FQNNGV. CDR3 DNA sequence: TGTGCCAGCAGCTTAGGTATTAGCAGCTACGAGCAGTACTTC. Residues: CASSLGISSYEQYF.

This sequence joins TRBV27 and TRBJ2-1, with 9 bases that match TRBD1. CDR1 is MNHEY, CDR2 SMNVEV, per germline (reference sequence). The CDR3 is 16 amino acids. V trimming: 2 bases; J trimming: 8 bases; junction bases outside the gene matches: 10. The CDR3: CASSLHRDRVIDEQFF. As DNA, the CDR3 is TGTGCCAGCAGTTTACACCGGGACAGGGTCATCGATGAGCAGTTCTTC.

This clone was observed a few times. This sequence joins TRBV27 and TRBJ1-2; no clear D gene. V lost 4 bases and J lost 3, with 9 bases in between. CDR3 length: 13 amino acids. The germline V gene has CDR1 MNHEY and CDR2 SMNVEV (reference sequence). The CDR3 bases are TGTGCCAGCAGTTGGGAGGGATACTATGGCTACACCTTC. It translates to CASSWEGYYGYTF.

V is TRBV21-1 and J is TRBJ2-7; TRBD1 reflects the table's D call only, with no check against the DNA. TRBV21-1 is labeled a pseudogene. This CDR3 is 14 amino acids long. DNA for the CDR3: TGTGCCAGCAGCAAGGCACAGATCTCCTACGAGCAGTACTTC. Translating gives CASSKAQISYEQYF.

The chain is built from TRBV27 and TRBJ2-3, with TRBD1 identical over 8 bases. The CDR3 extends over 15 amino acids. V was clipped by 6 bases and J by 6 bases; unmatched bases: 11. Germline-derived CDR1 and CDR2 are MNHEY and SMNVEV (reference sequence). CDR3 protein: CASSSYTGGMDTQYF. CDR3 nucleotides: TGTGCCAGCAGCTCGTATACAGGGGGGATGGATACGCAGTATTTT.

J is TRBJ2-5 and V is TRBV3-1 (or the pseudogene TRBV3-2); 7 bases are a match to TRBD2. The germline V gene has CDR1 LGHDT and CDR2 YNNKEL (reference sequence). The CDR3 length is 14 residues. V was pared by 2 bases and J by 5 bases, with 5 bases of the junction left unmatched. CDR3 in DNA: TGTGCCAGCAGCCAACGCGGGAGAGCCGAGACCCAGTACTTC. Translated: CASSQRGRAETQYF.

The V and J genes are TRBV28 and TRBJ2-3; maybe TRBD1 (7 bases). The germline CDR1 and CDR2 sequences are MDHEN and SYDVKM. The CDR3 has 15 residues. V dropped 5 bases and J dropped 4 bases, with 16 bases sitting between them. This CDR3 reads CASSIRQGGSDTQYF. The CDR3 DNA is TGTGCCAGCAGTATAAGACAGGGAGGTTCAGATACGCAGTATTTT.

The chain employs TRBV5-1 and TRBJ1-2, with 9 bases lining up with TRBD1. This CDR3 is built from 14 residues. Germline V gives CDR1 SGHRS, CDR2 YFSETQ. The junction had 4 bases not matched to a gene; V was cut back by 3 bases and J by 4 bases. DNA for the CDR3: TGCGCCAGCAGCTCCGGGACAGGGACCTATGGCTACACCTTC. Protein: CASSSGTGTYGYTF.

The chain is built from TRBV4-3 and TRBJ1-2; 8 positions match TRBD1. The CDR3 runs 15 residues. Germline V gene lookup returns CDR1 LGHNA and CDR2 YSLEER. Trimming removed 4 bases from V and 4 bases from J; junction bases left unmatched: 8. This CDR3 is CASSLGQGSGYGYTF. Here the CDR3 DNA reads TGCGCCAGCAGCCTTGGACAGGGAAGCGGCTATGGCTACACCTTC.

The V gene is TRBV19, the J gene TRBJ1-4; 10 nucleotides line up with TRBD1. The CDR3 is made up of 17 amino acids. After removal of 4 bases from V and 8 bases from J, the junction contained 13 bases not matched to a gene. Germline V gene data show CDR1 as LNHDA and CDR2 as SQIVND (reference sequence). This chain's CDR3 is CASSKPGQGPAQEKLFF. In DNA, the CDR3 is TGTGCCAGTAGTAAACCGGGACAGGGGCCCGCTCAGGAAAAACTGTTTTTT.

This clone occurred a few times. The rearrangement links TRBV6-6 to TRBJ1-1, with D tentatively TRBD1 (5 bases). This CDR3 spans 13 amino acids. CDR1 is MNHNY, CDR2 SVGAGI, per germline (reference sequence). The ends were cut back, 7 bases at V and 7 bases at J, with 16 bases in the middle. Here the CDR3 reads CASNNGGIGEAFF. The CDR3 nucleotides are TGTGCCAGCAACAACGGGGGGATAGGTGAAGCTTTCTTT.

On this clone: Other DNA sequences from this sample encode an identical CDR3 as well. DNA of the CDR3: TGTGCCAGCAGCTTAGTCCTGTCCTACGAGCAGTACTTC. This codes for CASSLVLSYEQYF. V and J are TRBV11-2 and TRBJ2-7; the D is unclear. V gave up 1 base and J gave up 1 base, with 5 bases separating them. Germline CDR1 is SGHAT and CDR2 is FQNNGV. The CDR3 is 13 residues long.

This clone was detected once. This sequence joins TRBV5-1 and TRBJ2-1, with 8 bases fitting TRBD1. The CDR3 loop spans 15 amino acids. V lost 4 bases to trimming and J lost 7 bases; unmatched junction nucleotides: 10. Germline CDR1 reads SGHRS; CDR2 reads YFSETQ. CDR3: CASSPGQGLTNEQFF. CDR3 nucleotides: TGCGCCAGCAGCCCAGGACAGGGACTTACAAATGAGCAGTTCTTC. Supplemented by reference TRBV5-1 and TRBJ2-1, the full variable domain reads KAGVTQTPRYLIKTRGQQVTLSCSPISGHRSVSWYQQTPGQGLQFLFEYFSETQRNKGNFPGRFSGRQFSNSRSEMNVSTLELGDSALYLCASSPGQGLTNEQFFGPGTRLTVL.

The chain uses TRBV2 and TRBJ2-3, with 10 bases aligning to TRBD2. The trim removed 5 bases at V and 1 base at J, leaving 9 bases unmatched. Germline V gives CDR1 SNHLY, CDR2 FYNNEI. The CDR3 length is 17 residues. CDR3 amino acids: CASSLAGVGSGTDTQYF. The DNA for the CDR3 is TGTGCCAGCAGTCTAGCGGGAGTAGGGTCTGGCACAGATACGCAGTATTTT.

This clone has more than one count but fewer than ten. This chain uses TRBV7-8 with TRBJ1-3; 7 nucleotides agree with TRBD1. Germline V gene data show CDR1 as SGHVS and CDR2 as FQNEAQ. The J segment lost 0 bases and the V segment lost 2 bases, leaving 1 base of the junction unmatched. The CDR3 consists of 15 residues. The CDR3 protein is CASSLRDSSGNTIYF. In DNA, the CDR3 is TGTGCCAGCAGCTTAAGGGACAGCTCTGGAAACACCATATATTTT.

This clone was seen once. The chain joins TRBV7-6 to TRBJ2-1; TRBD2 matches at 14 bases. Per germline, CDR1 SGHVS and CDR2 FNYEAQ. J was trimmed by 5 bases and V by 5 bases; bases with no gene match: 5. CDR3 size: 16 residues. Here the CDR3 DNA reads TGTGCCAGCAGCCGACGACTAGCGGGAGGGGACAATGAGCAGTTCTTC. Its protein is CASSRRLAGGDNEQFF.

This clone was counted a single time. V usage is TRBV5-1 and J usage is TRBJ2-3; unclear D gene. There are 16 residues in the CDR3. CDR1 and CDR2 (germline): SGHRS, YFSETQ. V was trimmed by 0 bases and J by 0 bases, leaving 11 bases between them. CDR3 residues: CASSLDVGSSTDTQYF. In DNA form, the CDR3 reads TGCGCCAGCAGCTTGGACGTCGGTTCTAGCACAGATACGCAGTATTTT.

With respect to this clone: Other DNA variants within this sample encode the same CDR3. The chain has TRBV6-5 and TRBJ2-7, with TRBD2 as a possible D gene (5 bases). Germline V gives CDR1 MNHEY, CDR2 SVGAGI. The CDR3 extends over 15 amino acids. The V and J ends lost 0 bases and 1 base respectively, with 10 bases between them. The chain's CDR3 is CASSYSSGLSYEQYF. As DNA, the CDR3 is TGTGCCAGCAGTTACTCGTCCGGACTGTCCTACGAGCAGTACTTC.

This chain links TRBV9 with TRBJ2-1; D may match TRBD1 or TRBD2 (5 bases each). Germline V gives CDR1 SGDLS, CDR2 YYNGEE. Trimming removed 4 bases at V and 4 bases at J, with 18 bases between. CDR3 size: 16 residues. CDR3 sequence reads: CASSTAGTPGYNEQFF. DNA of the CDR3: TGTGCCAGCAGCACTGCCGGGACCCCGGGTTACAATGAGCAGTTCTTC.